The 13 T cell receptor beta chains presented below share a single source sample, sequenced in a study of response to subunit inactivated influenza vaccine. TCRdb re-called the RT-PCR reads through MiXCR, storing one row per CDR3 protein. The sample includes roughly 650,000 distinct CDR3 sequences, about 15% of them seen just once. The source was PBMCs from blood, collected roughly 2 weeks before vaccination. These receptors were collected from a man aged 45-60 years who received an inactivated influenza vaccine.

This clonotype was counted only a few times. The chain recombines TRBV12-3 or TRBV12-4 with TRBJ1-4, with D possibly matching TRBD1 (5 bases). Trimming took off 2 bases at V and 8 bases at J, with 12 bases between the two ends. The CDR3 sequence is 14 residues long. Here the CDR3 DNA reads TGTGCCAGCAGTTTATTGGGGACGGGCGAAAAACTGTTTTTT. It codes for CASSLLGTGEKLFF.

In its sample, this clonotype was seen many times. The chain joins TRBV10-3 to TRBJ2-7, with D maybe TRBD1 (5 bases). This CDR3 region has 12 residues. Germline loops: CDR1 ENHRY, CDR2 SYGVKD. V was cut by 6 bases and J by 0 bases, with 6 bases left in between. CDR3 nucleotides: TGTGCCATCAGGGACAACTCCTACGAGCAGTACTTC. Its translation is CAIRDNSYEQYF.

The chain uses TRBV5-1 and TRBJ2-1, with D tentatively TRBD2 (6 bases). Germline values: CDR1 SGHRS, CDR2 YFSETQ. This CDR3 is 16 amino acids long. V lost 0 bases to trimming and J lost 1 base, with 11 bases between them. The CDR3 loop is CASSLVHSGSYNEQFF. The CDR3 nucleotides are TGCGCCAGCAGCTTGGTTCATAGCGGTTCCTACAATGAGCAGTTCTTC.

This clonotype has a handful of counts. The rearrangement links TRBV20-1 to TRBJ1-5; TRBD1 matches at 9 bases. Germline CDR1 is DFQATT and CDR2 is SNEGSKA (reference sequence). Losses at the gene ends were 3 bases for V and 8 bases for J; bases not matched to a gene: 5. This CDR3 has 13 amino acids. The CDR3 spells CSASRTGEEPQHF. DNA for the CDR3: TGCAGTGCTAGCCGGACAGGGGAGGAGCCCCAGCATTTT.

The V gene is TRBV25-1, the J gene TRBJ2-2; D not certain. The V end lost 5 bases, the J end lost 3 bases, and 19 bases lay between the germline ends. The CDR3 is 17 amino acids. Per germline, CDR1 MGHDK and CDR2 SYGVNS. The DNA of the CDR3 is TGTGCCAGCAGTCGGCGTGGCCCCCGCGTGGACACCGGGGAGCTGTTTTTT. It yields the protein CASSRRGPRVDTGELFF.

The chain is built from TRBV20-1 and TRBJ2-1, with 7 positions matching TRBD1. CDR3 length equals 15 residues. Per germline, CDR1 DFQATT and CDR2 SNEGSKA (reference sequence). The junction had 9 bases not matched to a gene; V was cut back by 1 base and J by 6 bases. CDR3 nucleotide sequence: TGCAGTGCTAGAGGGGGAGAGGGGGCCCCCAATGAGCAGTTCTTC. This translates into CSARGGEGAPNEQFF.

The chain uses TRBV24-1 and TRBJ1-2; no clear D. Germline CDR1 reads KGHDR; CDR2 reads SFDVKD. The CDR3 runs to 15 residues. The V end was cut by 3 bases, the J end by 10 bases, with 20 bases between. CDR3 DNA sequence: TGTGCCACCAGTGATATCTCGACCGGGATACCAACCTACACCTTC. The encoded protein is CATSDISTGIPTYTF.

Regarding this clonotype: The junction and the germline gene differ at one end; a read error may be behind it. The gene calls are TRBV5-5 and TRBJ2-2; TRBD2 might be the D (5 bases). The CDR3 runs to 16 residues. Looked up from germline, CDR1 is SGHKS and CDR2 is YYEKEE (reference sequence). The CDR3: CTSSHDYATNTGELFF. DNA of the CDR3: TGTACCAGCAGCCATGACTATGCCACGAACACCGGGGAGCTGTTTTTT.

The table lists this clonotype with a few counts. The genes are TRBV19 and TRBJ2-5, with D maybe TRBD2 (6 bases). V lost 10 bases and J 7 bases, leaving 28 bases between the germline ends. Germline V gives CDR1 LNHDA, CDR2 SQIVND (reference sequence). CDR3 size: 16 residues. DNA of the CDR3: TGTGCCACAGTCGGATCCGGGACTCGGGATTTTGGGACCCAGTACTTC. It codes for CATVGSGTRDFGTQYF.

The chain links TRBV6-2 or TRBV6-3 to TRBJ1-1; possible D gene TRBD1, 5 bases. The CDR3 sequence is 11 residues long. V shed 8 bases and J shed 8 bases, with 12 bases lying between them. Germline loops: CDR1 MNHEY, CDR2 SVGEGT. Written as DNA, the CDR3 is TGTGCCAGCGGAACGGGACCAGAAGCTTTCTTT. Translating gives CASGTGPEAFF.

This clonotype occurred a few times. This rearrangement joins TRBV12-3 or TRBV12-4 to TRBJ1-5; D is perhaps TRBD1 (5 bases). This CDR3 has 13 amino acids. The V end lost 8 bases, the J end lost 5 bases, and 13 bases lay between the germline ends. The DNA of the CDR3 is TGTGCCAGCGCCAGGGCAGGGTATCAGCCCCAGCATTTT. Translating gives CASARAGYQPQHF.

V gene TRBV4-3 combines with J gene TRBJ2-1, with TRBD2 matching 11 bases. Germline-derived CDR1 and CDR2 are LGHNA and YSLEER. The junction had 6 bases not matched to a gene; V was cut back by 4 bases and J by 4 bases. The CDR3 sequence is 16 residues long. CDR3 in DNA: TGCGCCAGCAGCCGCTATTGGACTAGCGGGTACAATGAGCAGTTCTTC. Translation gives CASSRYWTSGYNEQFF.

DNA for the CDR3: TGCGCCAGCAGCCAAGATATAGGAGCGGGAAGCTCCTACAATGAGCAGTTCTTC. Its protein is CASSQDIGAGSSYNEQFF. The chain has TRBV4-3 and TRBJ2-1; 7 bases line up with TRBD2. Germline V gives CDR1 LGHNA, CDR2 YSLEER. V lost 0 bases, J lost 0 bases, and 8 bases stayed unmatched. The CDR3 is 18 residues long.